This T cell receptor beta chain originates from a study of blood T cell repertoires in COVID-19. TCRdb's table, derived via immunoSEQ multiplex PCR, lists solely in-frame clones and lacks some. The data show around 300,000 clones, approximately 89% seen once. V lost 5 bases, J lost 3 bases, and 9 bases lay in between. This CDR3 contains 13 residues. In germline, CDR1 is LNHDA, CDR2 SQIVND (reference sequence). Specimen: PBMCs or T cells enriched from blood (not recorded which). This sequence was found in a woman in her 30s who had recovered from COVID-19. The chain combines TRBV19 with TRBJ2-3; D is unresolved. CDR3 DNA: TGTGCCAGTAGTGATGTTAGTACAGATACGCAGTATTTT. Translated: CASSDVSTDTQYF.